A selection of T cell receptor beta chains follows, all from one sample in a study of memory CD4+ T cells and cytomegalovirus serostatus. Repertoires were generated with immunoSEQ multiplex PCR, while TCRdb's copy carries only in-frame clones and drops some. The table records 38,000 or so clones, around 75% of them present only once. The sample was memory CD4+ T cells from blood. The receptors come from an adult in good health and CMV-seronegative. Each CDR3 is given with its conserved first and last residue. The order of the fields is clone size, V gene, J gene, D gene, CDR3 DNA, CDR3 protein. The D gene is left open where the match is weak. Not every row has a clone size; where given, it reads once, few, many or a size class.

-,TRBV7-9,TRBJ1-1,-,TGTGCCAGTGGGGGCTCGGGCACTGAAGCTTTCTTT,CASGGSGTEAFF
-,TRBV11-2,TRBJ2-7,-,TGTGCCAGCAGCTTTAACGGTATCAACGAGCAGTACTTC,CASSFNGINEQYF
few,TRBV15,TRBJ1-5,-,TGTGCCACCAGCAGAGAATGGGGAGGGGCCCAGCATTTT,CATSREWGGAQHF
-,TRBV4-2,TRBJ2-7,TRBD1,TGTGCCAGCAGCCAAGACATCGGACAGGGGGGCCACGAGCAGTACTTC,CASSQDIGQGGHEQYF
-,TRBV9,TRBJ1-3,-,TGTGCCAGCACCTCGGGGGCCCGGGGGACGGGAAACACCATATATTTT,CASTSGARGTGNTIYF
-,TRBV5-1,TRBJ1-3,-,TGCGCCAGCAGCCCTGGGGCGGCGATGGGAAACACCATATATTTT,CASSPGAAMGNTIYF
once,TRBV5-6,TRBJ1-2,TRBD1,TGTGCCAGCAGCTTGGCGAGGGGACAGGGAAGTGGCTACACCTTC,CASSLARGQGSGYTF
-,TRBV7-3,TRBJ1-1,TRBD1,TGTGCCAGCAGCTTGCGGACAGGGGGGATCACTGAAGCTTTCTTT,CASSLRTGGITEAFF
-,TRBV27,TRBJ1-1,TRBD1,TGTGCCAGCAGTGGGGACAGGGCGAAGAACACTGAAGCTTTCTTT,CASSGDRAKNTEAFF
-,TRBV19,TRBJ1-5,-,TGTGCCAGTAGTATCATACCCCCGGATCAGCCCCAGCATTTT,CASSIIPPDQPQHF
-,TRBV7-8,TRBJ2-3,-,TGTGCCAGCAGCTTATTAAGAATTCTTGGATATAGTGAGGCAGATACGCAGTATTTT,CASSLLRILGYSEADTQYF
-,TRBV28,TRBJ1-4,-,TGTGCCAGCAGTTCCCCCTCGGGTGCAACTAATGAAAAACTGTTTTTT,CASSSPSGATNEKLFF
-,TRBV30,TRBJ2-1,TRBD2,TGTGCCCAGAGCGGCGGGGGGTACAATGAGCAGTTCTTC,CAQSGGGYNEQFF
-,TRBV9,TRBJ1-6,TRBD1,TGTGCCAGCACCCGAACAGGGGGGAATTCACCCCTCCACTTT,CASTRTGGNSPLHF
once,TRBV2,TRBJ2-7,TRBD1,TGTGCCAGCAGTGAAGCCCCGGGACAGTCGGGAGAGCAGTACTTC,CASSEAPGQSGEQYF
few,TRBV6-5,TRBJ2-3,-,TGTGCCAGCAAAAGACTTGGGGATACGCAGTATTTT,CASKRLGDTQYF
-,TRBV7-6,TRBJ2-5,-,TGTGCCAGCAGCTTACCGGGGGCCCAAGAGACCCAGTACTTC,CASSLPGAQETQYF
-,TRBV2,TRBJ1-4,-,TGTGCCGGCAGTGTACAGCCAACTAATGAAAAACTGTTTTTT,CAGSVQPTNEKLFF
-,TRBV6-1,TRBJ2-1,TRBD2,TGTGCCAGCAGTGAAGAGTCCCCACTAGCGGGGGGGGGTTACGCTGAGCAGTTCTTC,CASSEESPLAGGGYAEQFF
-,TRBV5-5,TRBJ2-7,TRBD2,TGTGCCAGCAGTCTGGGAGGAAGCGGGGGCGTTTCCTACGAGCAGTACTTC,CASSLGGSGGVSYEQYF
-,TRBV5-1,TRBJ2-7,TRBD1,TGCGCCAGCAGCTTGGTGGGGACAGGGAGATTCTACGAGCAGTACTTC,CASSLVGTGRFYEQYF
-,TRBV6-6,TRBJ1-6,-,TGTGCCAGCAGTTACTCCGAGGTGGATTCACCCCTCCACTTT,CASSYSEVDSPLHF
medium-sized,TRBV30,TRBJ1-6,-,TGTGCCACCCGGGAGCATAATTCACCCCTCCACTTT,CATREHNSPLHF
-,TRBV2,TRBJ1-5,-,TGTGCCAGCAGGGGGGTTGAGGGGGGCCGGTGGGTGCCCCAGCATTTT,CASRGVEGGRWVPQHF
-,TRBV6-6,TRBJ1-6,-,TGTGCCAGCAGTTACGGGTATCAGTCACCCCTCCACTTT,CASSYGYQSPLHF
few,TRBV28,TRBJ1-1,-,TGTGCCAGCAGTTTAGGCTGGGTGTTCGCTGAAGCTTTCTTT,CASSLGWVFAEAFF
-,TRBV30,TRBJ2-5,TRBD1,TGTGCCTGGACCGACCCGCGACAGGGCCCGGGGGAGACCCAGTACTTC,CAWTDPRQGPGETQYF
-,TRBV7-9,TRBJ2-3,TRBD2,TGTGCCAGCAGCTTTAGCGGGAAAGATACGCAGTATTTT,CASSFSGKDTQYF
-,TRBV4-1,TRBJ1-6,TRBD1,TGCGCCAGCAGCCAAGGCTTGCAGGGGGTTTATTCACCCCTCCACTTT,CASSQGLQGVYSPLHF
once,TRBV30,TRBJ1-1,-,TGTGCCTGGAGTGTACCCACGGTTCCCCCTGAAGCTTTCTTT,CAWSVPTVPPEAFF
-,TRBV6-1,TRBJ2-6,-,TGTGCCAGCAGTGTCGATGGGTCTGGGGCCAACGTCCTGACTTTC,CASSVDGSGANVLTF
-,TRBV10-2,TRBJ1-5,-,TGCGCCAGCAGTGACGGACAGAACAATCAGCCCCAGCATTTT,CASSDGQNNQPQHF
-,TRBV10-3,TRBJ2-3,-,TGTGCCATGTGGCGGGGCGGGACAGATACGCAGTATTTT,CAMWRGGTDTQYF
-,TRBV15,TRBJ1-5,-,TGTGCCCCCGAAGGGGTCCTCTATAGCAATCAGCCCCAGCATTTT,CAPEGVLYSNQPQHF
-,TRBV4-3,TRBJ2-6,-,TGCGCCAGCAGCCAAGGGTTCGGTGGTGGGGCCAACGTCCTGACTTTC,CASSQGFGGGANVLTF
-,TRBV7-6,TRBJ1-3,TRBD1,TGTGCCAGCAGCCTAAGGGACAGTCAAGTGTCTCTCTCTGGAAACACCATATATTTT,CASSLRDSQVSLSGNTIYF